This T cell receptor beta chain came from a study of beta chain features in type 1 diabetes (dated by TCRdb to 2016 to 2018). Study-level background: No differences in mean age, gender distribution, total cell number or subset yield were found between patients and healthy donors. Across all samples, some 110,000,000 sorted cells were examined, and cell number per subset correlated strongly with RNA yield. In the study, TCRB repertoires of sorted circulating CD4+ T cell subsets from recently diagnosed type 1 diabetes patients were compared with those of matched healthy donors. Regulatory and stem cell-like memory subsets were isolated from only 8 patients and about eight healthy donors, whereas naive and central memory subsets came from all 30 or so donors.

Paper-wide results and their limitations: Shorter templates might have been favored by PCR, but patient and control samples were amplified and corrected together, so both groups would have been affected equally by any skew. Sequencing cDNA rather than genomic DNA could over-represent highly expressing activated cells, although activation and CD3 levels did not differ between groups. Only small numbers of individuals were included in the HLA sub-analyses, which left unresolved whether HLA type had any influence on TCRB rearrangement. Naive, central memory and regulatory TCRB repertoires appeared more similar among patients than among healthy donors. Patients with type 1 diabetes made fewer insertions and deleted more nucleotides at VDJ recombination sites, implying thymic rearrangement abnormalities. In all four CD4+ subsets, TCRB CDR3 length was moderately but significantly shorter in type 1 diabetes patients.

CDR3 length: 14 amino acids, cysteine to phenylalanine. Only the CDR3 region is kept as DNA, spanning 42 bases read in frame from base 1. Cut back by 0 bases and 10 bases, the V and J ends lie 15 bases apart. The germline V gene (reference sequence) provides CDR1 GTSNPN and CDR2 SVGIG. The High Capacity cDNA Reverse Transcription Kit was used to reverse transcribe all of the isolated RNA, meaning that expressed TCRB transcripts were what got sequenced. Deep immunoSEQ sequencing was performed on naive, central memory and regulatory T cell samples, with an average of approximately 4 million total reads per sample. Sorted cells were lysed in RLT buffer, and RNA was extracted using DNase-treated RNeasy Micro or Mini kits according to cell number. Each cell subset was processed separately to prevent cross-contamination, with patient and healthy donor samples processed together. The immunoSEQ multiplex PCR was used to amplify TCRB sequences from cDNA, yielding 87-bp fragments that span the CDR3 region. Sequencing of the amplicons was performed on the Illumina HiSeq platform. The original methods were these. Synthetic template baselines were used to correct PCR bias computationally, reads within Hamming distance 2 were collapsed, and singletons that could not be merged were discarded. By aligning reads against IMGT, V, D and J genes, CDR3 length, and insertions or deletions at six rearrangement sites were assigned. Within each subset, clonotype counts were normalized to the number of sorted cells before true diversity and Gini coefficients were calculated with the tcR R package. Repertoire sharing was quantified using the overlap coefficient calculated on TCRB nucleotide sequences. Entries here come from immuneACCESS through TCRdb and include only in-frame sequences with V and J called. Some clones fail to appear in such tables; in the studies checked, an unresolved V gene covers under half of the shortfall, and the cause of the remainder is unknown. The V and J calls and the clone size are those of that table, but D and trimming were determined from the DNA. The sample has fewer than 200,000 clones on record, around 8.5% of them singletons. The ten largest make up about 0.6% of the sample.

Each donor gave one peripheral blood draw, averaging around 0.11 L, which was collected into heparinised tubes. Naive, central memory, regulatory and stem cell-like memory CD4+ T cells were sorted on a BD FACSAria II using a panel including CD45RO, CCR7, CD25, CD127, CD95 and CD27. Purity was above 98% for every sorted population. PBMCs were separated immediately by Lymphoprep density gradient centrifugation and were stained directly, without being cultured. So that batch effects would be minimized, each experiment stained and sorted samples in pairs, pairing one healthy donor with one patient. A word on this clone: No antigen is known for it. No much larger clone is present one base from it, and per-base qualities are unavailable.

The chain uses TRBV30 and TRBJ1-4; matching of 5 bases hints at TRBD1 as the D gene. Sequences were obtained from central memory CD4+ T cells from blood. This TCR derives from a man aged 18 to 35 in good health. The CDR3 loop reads CAWSVDPGVGKLFF. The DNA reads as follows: TGTGCCTGGAGTGTAGATCCGGGGGTAGGAAAACTGTTTTTT.